This entry lists 27 T cell receptor beta chains sequenced from one sample in a study of blood T cell repertoires in COVID-19. Produced via immunoSEQ multiplex PCR; TCRdb's table is partial and in-frame only. The sample contains approximately 330,000 clones, 90% of which appear only once. Sequencing used peripheral blood. These receptors were collected from a woman in her thirties or forties with COVID-19, enrolled during active disease.

This chain joins TRBV30 and TRBJ2-2; TRBD1 agrees at 7 bases. V gave up 3 bases and J gave up 3 bases; unmatched junction bases: 7. Germline CDR1 reads GTSNPN; CDR2 reads SVGIG (reference sequence). There are 15 residues in the CDR3. DNA for the CDR3: TGTGCCTGGAGACCAATAGACAGGGACACCGGGGAGCTGTTTTTT. Protein product: CAWRPIDRDTGELFF.

This clone came up once. The chain links TRBV6-5 to TRBJ1-3; D not resolved. Germline values: CDR1 MNHEY, CDR2 SVGAGI. This CDR3 contains 14 residues. Trimming removed 2 bases at V and 3 bases at J, with 8 bases between. CDR3 residues: CASSYEAVGNTIYF. The CDR3 DNA reads as TGTGCCAGCAGTTACGAGGCGGTTGGAAACACCATATATTTT.

This chain connects TRBV2 to TRBJ1-6; D possibly corresponds to TRBD1 (6 bases). Germline V gene lookup returns CDR1 SNHLY and CDR2 FYNNEI. Trimming shortened V by 5 bases and J by 8 bases, and 13 bases separated the two germline ends. This CDR3 contains 14 residues. The CDR3 reads CASSITGRDSPLHF. CDR3 sequence (DNA): TGTGCCAGCAGTATTACAGGGCGGGATTCACCCCTCCACTTT. Filled out from reference TRBV2 and TRBJ1-6, the complete variable domain reads EPEVTQTPSHQVTQMGQEVILRCVPISNHLYFYWYRQILGQKVEFLVSFYNNEISEKSEIFDDQFSVERPDGSNFTLKIRSTKLEDSAMYFCASSITGRDSPLHFGNGTRLTVT.

V is TRBV28 and J is TRBJ2-7; D uncertain. Per the germline V gene, CDR1 is MDHEN and CDR2 is SYDVKM. This CDR3 comprises 11 residues. V gave up 5 bases and J gave up 7 bases, with 9 bases separating them. The CDR3 DNA sequence: TGTGCCAGCAGTCCTTATTTGGAGCAGTACTTC. It specifies CASSPYLEQYF.

The V call is TRBV7-9, the J call TRBJ1-3; D is unclear. V was trimmed by 3 bases and J by 0 bases, leaving 9 bases between them. This CDR3 region has 15 residues. The germline V gene encodes CDR1 SEHNR and CDR2 FQNEAQ (reference sequence). The CDR3 here is CASSFGRTSGNTIYF. Here the CDR3 DNA reads TGTGCCAGCAGCTTTGGCCGAACCTCTGGAAACACCATATATTTT.

The gene calls are TRBV5-4 and TRBJ2-5; no clear D. The CDR3 is made up of 14 amino acids. Trimming shortened V by 0 bases and J by 5 bases, and 11 bases separated the two germline ends. Germline values: CDR1 SGHNT, CDR2 YYREEE (reference sequence). Here the CDR3 reads CASSLAPMEETQYF. The CDR3 DNA follows: TGTGCCAGCAGCTTGGCACCCATGGAGGAGACCCAGTACTTC.

The chain recombines TRBV15 with TRBJ2-1; 8 positions match TRBD1. Germline-derived CDR1 and CDR2 are LNHNV and YYDKDF (reference sequence). After removal of 5 bases from V and 4 bases from J, the junction contained 4 bases not matched to a gene. This CDR3 comprises 14 residues. The CDR3 coding sequence is TGTGCCACCAGCCCGGGACAGGTATACAATGAGCAGTTCTTC. It codes for CATSPGQVYNEQFF.

The chain joins TRBV7-3 to TRBJ1-1; TRBD1 is a possible D gene (6 bases). V lost 5 bases and J 4 bases, leaving 11 bases between the germline ends. Germline loops: CDR1 SGHTA, CDR2 FQGTGA. The CDR3 runs to 13 residues. CDR3 in amino acids: CASSTLQGTEAFF. CDR3 bases: TGTGCCAGCAGCACTTTACAGGGCACTGAAGCTTTCTTT.

The chain couples TRBV20-1 to TRBJ2-1; 8 nucleotides line up with TRBD2. With V trimmed by 3 bases and J by 13 bases, 11 bases remained unmatched. CDR3 size: 13 residues. Germline CDR1 DFQATT, CDR2 SNEGSKA (reference sequence). The CDR3, as DNA: TGCAGTGCTAGTTCAGCGGGAGTTTTCGTTCAGTTCTTC. Amino acid sequence: CSASSAGVFVQFF.

V usage is TRBV7-2 and J usage is TRBJ2-7; 7 positions agree with TRBD2. J gave up 0 bases and V 4 bases, and 9 bases lay outside the gene matches. Germline V CDR1 and CDR2: SGHTA, FQGNSA. This CDR3 is built from 16 residues. CDR3 sequence: CASSSQGSGYSYEQYF. The CDR3 bases are TGTGCCAGCAGCTCCCAGGGTAGCGGGTACTCCTACGAGCAGTACTTC.

CDR3 protein: CASSYSILAGWDEQFF. The CDR3 DNA reads TGTGCCAGCAGTTACTCGATACTAGCGGGATGGGATGAGCAGTTCTTC. The chain couples TRBV6-5 to TRBJ2-1, with 10 bases lining up with TRBD2. Germline assignment: CDR1 MNHEY and CDR2 SVGAGI. Losses at the gene ends were 0 bases for V and 8 bases for J; bases not matched to a gene: 7. The CDR3 loop spans 16 amino acids.

V gene TRBV13 combines with J gene TRBJ1-4; D is possibly TRBD1 (5 bases). V gave up 0 bases and J gave up 8 bases, with 10 bases separating them. The germline CDR1 and CDR2 sequences are PRHDT and FYEKMQ (reference sequence). This CDR3 comprises 14 residues. CDR3 DNA sequence: TGTGCCAGCAGCTTAGGCGACAGCTGGGAAAAACTGTTTTTT. This encodes CASSLGDSWEKLFF.

This rearrangement joins TRBV7-2 to TRBJ2-7; 11 nucleotides line up with TRBD2. There are 15 residues in the CDR3. Germline assignment: CDR1 SGHTA and CDR2 FQGNSA. Trimming removed 2 bases from V and 0 bases from J; junction bases left unmatched: 0. DNA of the CDR3: TGTGCCAGCAGCTTAACTAGCGGGGGCTCCTACGAGCAGTACTTC. As protein: CASSLTSGGSYEQYF.

The chain couples TRBV7-2 to TRBJ2-7, with 11 bases identical to TRBD1. The V segment lost 5 bases and the J segment 9 bases; nucleotides outside the gene matches: 12. This CDR3 comprises 15 residues. From germline, CDR1 is SGHTA and CDR2 FQGNSA. CDR3 sequence reads: CASSPPGQGGMGQYF. CDR3 in DNA: TGTGCCAGCAGCCCTCCGGGACAGGGGGGCATGGGGCAGTACTTC.

V gene TRBV19 combines with J gene TRBJ1-3, with unresolved D. V shed 6 bases and J shed 3 bases, with 6 bases lying between them. CDR1 LNHDA and CDR2 SQIVND come from the germline V gene (reference sequence). The CDR3 contains 12 residues. CDR3 nucleotide sequence: TGTGCCAGTAGCTTAATTGGAAACACCATATATTTT. It is translated as CASSLIGNTIYF.

V usage is TRBV7-2 and J usage is TRBJ1-1; 7 nucleotides line up with TRBD1. Germline V gives CDR1 SGHTA, CDR2 FQGNSA. The CDR3 loop spans 13 amino acids. The junction had 7 bases not matched to a gene; V was cut back by 5 bases and J by 7 bases. The CDR3 DNA follows: TGTGCCAGCAGCAAACTGCGGGACAGTGAAGCTTTCTTT. Its translation: CASSKLRDSEAFF.

The rearrangement uses TRBV28 and TRBJ1-1, with D perhaps TRBD1 (6 bases). The germline V gene has CDR1 MDHEN and CDR2 SYDVKM. Trimming stripped 5 bases from V and 2 bases from J, with 9 bases between. This CDR3 contains 13 residues. The CDR3 is CASSEGQNTEAFF. Written as DNA, the CDR3 is TGTGCCAGCAGTGAGGGACAAAACACTGAAGCTTTCTTT.

In the case of this clone: The identical CDR3 is also encoded by other nucleotide sequences in the sample. The chain is built from TRBV28 and TRBJ1-6, with TRBD1 matching over 7 bases. Germline V lookup: CDR1 MDHEN, CDR2 SYDVKM. The CDR3 has 14 amino acids. V was clipped by 6 bases and J by 7 bases; unmatched bases: 6. The CDR3 loop reads CASSPGGGNSPLHF. CDR3 bases: TGTGCCAGCAGCCCCGGAGGGGGCAATTCACCCCTCCACTTT.

J is TRBJ1-2 and V is TRBV6-6, with 8 bases that match TRBD1. Trimming at V came to 4 bases and at J to 0 bases, leaving 7 bases not matched to a gene. The CDR3 sequence is 16 residues long. From germline, CDR1 is MNHNY and CDR2 SVGAGI (reference sequence). This CDR3 reads CASSLSGGSPNYGYTF. The CDR3 coding sequence is TGTGCCAGCAGTTTGTCAGGGGGCTCCCCTAACTATGGCTACACCTTC.

This chain joins TRBV19 and TRBJ1-1, with TRBD1 identical over 7 bases. This CDR3 is 14 amino acids long. The trim removed 4 bases at V and 3 bases at J, leaving 5 bases unmatched. The germline V gene has CDR1 LNHDA and CDR2 SQIVND (reference sequence). CDR3 nucleotides: TGTGCCAGTAGTACACGACAGGGCTACACTGAAGCTTTCTTT. Translated, it gives CASSTRQGYTEAFF.

The genes are TRBV7-9 and TRBJ2-1, with 13 bases fitting TRBD2. The CDR3 runs to 16 residues. Germline V gene lookup returns CDR1 SEHNR and CDR2 FQNEAQ (reference sequence). With V trimmed by 5 bases and J by 8 bases, 9 bases remained unmatched. The CDR3 region is CASSPGLAGVFDEQFF. The DNA for the CDR3 is TGTGCCAGCAGCCCAGGACTAGCGGGAGTCTTTGATGAGCAGTTCTTC.

The V gene is TRBV7-2, the J gene TRBJ1-5; D is undetermined. CDR1 is SGHTA, CDR2 FQGNSA, per germline. Trimming cost V 4 bases and J 1 base, with 11 bases left between them. This CDR3 is 15 amino acids long. CDR3 region: CASSSGLWSNQPQHF. CDR3 bases: TGTGCCAGCAGCTCAGGACTGTGGAGCAATCAGCCCCAGCATTTT.

The chain carries TRBV27 and TRBJ2-1, with 8 bases identical to TRBD2. Germline lookup yields CDR1 MNHEY and CDR2 SMNVEV (reference sequence). Losses at the gene ends were 9 bases for V and 2 bases for J; bases not matched to a gene: 6. The CDR3 is 14 residues long. The CDR3 region is CASRRREAYNEQFF. The CDR3, as DNA: TGTGCCAGTCGGCGGCGGGAGGCCTACAATGAGCAGTTCTTC.

This chain connects TRBV18 to TRBJ1-3, with TRBD1 as a possible D gene (6 bases). Germline V gives CDR1 KGHSH, CDR2 LQKENI. The V and J ends lost 3 bases and 2 bases respectively, with 11 bases between them. The CDR3 runs to 15 residues. The CDR3 sequence: CASSPGASAGNTIYF. The DNA for the CDR3 is TGTGCCAGCTCACCGGGGGCTTCGGCTGGAAACACCATATATTTT. Variable domain in full (rest from reference TRBV18 and TRBJ1-3): NAGVMQNPRHLVRRRGQEARLRCSPMKGHSHVYWYRQLPEEGLKFMVYLQKENIIDESGMPKERFSAEFPKEGPSILRIQQVVRGDSAAYFCASSPGASAGNTIYFGEGSWLTVV.

J is TRBJ1-2 and V is TRBV6-5; D gene uncertain. V lost 8 bases, J lost 1 base, and 8 bases lay in between. The CDR3 spans 12 residues. The germline gives CDR1 MNHEY, CDR2 SVGAGI. In nucleotides, the CDR3 is TGTGCCAGCTTGGTAGATAACTATGGCTACACCTTC. Its translation is CASLVDNYGYTF.

CDR3 protein: CASKDTTGDGYTF. CDR3 DNA sequence: TGTGCCAGCAAGGACACCACGGGGGATGGCTACACCTTC. The V call is TRBV6-5, the J call TRBJ1-2, with D possibly TRBD1 on 5 matching bases. The germline V and J ends were trimmed by 7 bases and 6 bases, with 15 bases remaining between them. The CDR3 sequence is 13 residues long. Germline CDR1 reads MNHEY; CDR2 reads SVGAGI.

The chain links TRBV18 to TRBJ2-3; a possible D gene is TRBD2 (7 bases). Trimming shortened V by 6 bases and J by 2 bases, and 18 bases separated the two germline ends. Looked up from germline, CDR1 is KGHSH and CDR2 is LQKENI. The CDR3 has 16 residues. The DNA for the CDR3 is TGTGCCAGCTCCTACCAATTGGGGGGGCTCACAGATACGCAGTATTTT. Its translation: CASSYQLGGLTDTQYF.